The 13 T cell receptor beta chains in this list originate from one sample, sequenced in a study of shared clonotypes between healthy human individuals. Clones were read by immunoSEQ multiplex PCR, and TCRdb kept only the in-frame ones, dropping some. This sample has millions of clones, with 85% to 95% found just once. Sequencing was done on a sample of naive CD4+ T cells sorted from blood. Subset denoted: CD45RA+ positively selected. These receptors were collected from a man between 18 and 35 years old in good health.

V is TRBV7-2 and J is TRBJ2-5, with 11 bases matching TRBD1. CDR1 and CDR2 (germline): SGHTA, FQGNSA. The CDR3 runs to 16 residues. The J segment lost 5 bases and the V segment lost 5 bases, leaving 10 bases of the junction unmatched. The CDR3 bases are TGTGCCAGCAGCCCTCCACCGGGACAGGGGGGCGAGACCCAGTACTTC. As protein: CASSPPPGQGGETQYF.

Concerning this clone itself: A junction end diverges from the germline sequence, so it may reflect a read error. The V call is TRBV15, the J call TRBJ2-4; 12 positions match TRBD1. The length of the CDR3 is 16 residues. Per the germline V gene, CDR1 is LNHNV and CDR2 is YYDKDF (reference sequence). CDR3 bases: TGTGCCACCAGCAGGCCGGGACAGGGGGCCAGAAACATTCAGTACTTC. This gives the protein CATSRPGQGARNIQYF. The whole variable domain, remainder taken from reference TRBV15 and TRBJ2-4, is DAMVIQNPRYQVTQFGKPVTLSCSQTLNHNVMYWYQQKSSQAPKLLFHYYDKDFNNEADTPDNFQSRRPNTSFCFLDIRSPGLGDTAMYLCATSRPGQGARNIQYFGAGTRLSVL.

V usage is TRBV18 and J usage is TRBJ2-5; TRBD2 is a possible D gene (6 bases). CDR3 length: 14 residues. In germline, CDR1 is KGHSH, CDR2 LQKENI. Trimming removed 3 bases at V and 5 bases at J, with 13 bases between. CDR3 region: CASSPASDRETQYF. The CDR3 DNA is TGTGCCAGCTCACCTGCTAGCGATCGGGAGACCCAGTACTTC.

This chain connects TRBV18 to TRBJ1-5; the D is unclear. Germline V lookup: CDR1 KGHSH, CDR2 LQKENI. V gave up 3 bases and J gave up 6 bases, with 12 bases separating them. CDR3 length: 14 residues. The CDR3 region is CASSPSLSGQPQHF. CDR3 coding DNA: TGTGCCAGCTCACCTTCTCTGTCCGGTCAGCCCCAGCATTTT.

This clone came up once. The chain has TRBV10-3 and TRBJ1-2, with 10 bases matching TRBD1. Trimming cost V 10 bases and J 0 bases; bases outside gene matches: 14. The CDR3 has 17 residues. In germline, CDR1 is ENHRY, CDR2 SYGVKD. The CDR3 reads CATLDFPGQGPNYGYTF. CDR3 bases: TGTGCCACCCTAGATTTTCCGGGACAGGGGCCTAACTATGGCTACACCTTC.

This chain links TRBV27 with TRBJ2-5, with 11 bases identical to TRBD2. CDR3 length equals 23 residues. V shed 0 bases, J shed 1 base, and the junction held 22 bases outside the gene matches. The V gene's germline CDR1 is MNHEY and CDR2 SMNVEV (reference sequence). The CDR3 loop reads CASSLSDLAHPVEGLAVQETQYF. As DNA, the CDR3 is TGTGCCAGCAGTTTATCCGATCTGGCGCACCCCGTCGAGGGACTAGCGGTCCAAGAGACCCAGTACTTC.

The CDR3, as DNA: TGTGCCAGCTCACCGAGACAGGAATTTCTGAACACTGAAGCTTTCTTT. It encodes CASSPRQEFLNTEAFF. The genes are TRBV18 and TRBJ1-1, with D possibly matching TRBD1 (6 bases). Germline V lookup: CDR1 KGHSH, CDR2 LQKENI. The CDR3 length is 16 residues. Trimming removed 3 bases from V and 0 bases from J, with 14 bases in between.

The count of this clone is one. This chain uses TRBV7-9 with TRBJ2-3, with unresolved D. The CDR3 length is 13 residues. Trimming cost V 5 bases and J 2 bases, with 8 bases left between them. The germline CDR1 and CDR2 sequences are SEHNR and FQNEAQ (reference sequence). CDR3 region: CASSVFLTDTQYF. The CDR3 nucleotides are TGTGCCAGCAGCGTATTTCTCACAGATACGCAGTATTTT. Filled out from reference TRBV7-9 and TRBJ2-3, the complete variable domain reads DTGVSQNPRHKITKRGQNVTFRCDPISEHNRLYWYRQTLGQGPEFLTYFQNEAQLEKSRLLSDRFSAERPKGSFSTLEIQRTEQGDSAMYLCASSVFLTDTQYFGPGTRLTVL.

The rearrangement uses TRBV5-4 and TRBJ2-7, with 8 bases matching TRBD2. Germline assignment: CDR1 SGHNT and CDR2 YYREEE (reference sequence). The CDR3 sequence is 18 residues long. Trimming removed 4 bases from V and 2 bases from J; junction bases left unmatched: 17. This chain's CDR3 is CASSPGGIAGRTTYEQYF. In nucleotides, the CDR3 is TGTGCCAGCAGCCCCGGGGGAATAGCGGGGCGGACCACCTACGAGCAGTACTTC. Full variable domain (missing parts from reference TRBV5-4 and TRBJ2-7): ETGVTQSPTHLIKTRGQQVTLRCSSQSGHNTVSWYQQALGQGPQFIFQYYREEENGRGNFPPRFSGLQFPNYSSELNVNALELDDSALYLCASSPGGIAGRTTYEQYFGPGTRLTVT.

V is TRBV9 and J is TRBJ2-5; 7 bases map to TRBD2. The CDR3 is 15 amino acids. V trimming: 3 bases; J trimming: 5 bases; junction bases outside the gene matches: 10. Germline V gene data show CDR1 as SGDLS and CDR2 as YYNGEE. The CDR3 coding sequence is TGTGCCAGCAGCGACCGGGACTACGTACGGGAGACCCAGTACTTC. As protein: CASSDRDYVRETQYF.

This clone has just one count. The rearrangement uses TRBV29-1 and TRBJ2-5, with D perhaps being TRBD1 or TRBD2 (6 bases each). This CDR3 is 13 amino acids long. V lost 3 bases, J lost 5 bases, and 13 bases lay in between. Looked up from germline, CDR1 is SQVTM and CDR2 is ANQGSEA. As DNA, the CDR3 is TGCAGCGTTGATGGGGGGCAGGTGGAGACCCAGTACTTC. Protein: CSVDGGQVETQYF.

The chain links TRBV5-6 to TRBJ2-2; D tentatively fits TRBD1 or TRBD2 (6 bases each). This CDR3 region has 16 residues. V was pared by 1 base and J by 4 bases, with 14 bases between. Germline assignment: CDR1 SGHDT and CDR2 YYEEEE. CDR3 in amino acids: CASSLLGGLSTGELFF. The CDR3 DNA sequence: TGTGCCAGCAGCTTGTTGGGGGGCTTGAGCACCGGGGAGCTGTTTTTT.

A single count supports this clone. The chain uses TRBV28 and TRBJ2-7; D call uncertain. Trimming shortened V by 5 bases and J by 2 bases, and 16 bases separated the two germline ends. This CDR3 has 15 residues. CDR1 is MDHEN, CDR2 SYDVKM, per germline. The CDR3 spells CASSQSFPPTYEQYF. The CDR3, as DNA: TGTGCCAGCAGTCAGTCTTTCCCACCGACCTACGAGCAGTACTTC.